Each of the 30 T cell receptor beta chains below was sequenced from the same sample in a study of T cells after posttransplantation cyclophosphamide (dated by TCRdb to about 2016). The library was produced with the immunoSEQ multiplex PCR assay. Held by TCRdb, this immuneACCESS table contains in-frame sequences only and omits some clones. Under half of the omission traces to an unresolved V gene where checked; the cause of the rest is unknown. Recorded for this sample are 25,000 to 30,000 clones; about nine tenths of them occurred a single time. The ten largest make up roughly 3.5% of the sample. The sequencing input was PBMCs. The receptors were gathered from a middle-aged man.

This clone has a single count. The CDR3 spells CASSPRGVDEQFF. Written as DNA, the CDR3 is TGTGCCAGCAGCCCCCGGGGGGTCGATGAGCAGTTCTTC. The J gene is TRBJ2-1, the V gene TRBV7-3, with 7 bases aligning to TRBD2. Per germline, CDR1 SGHTA and CDR2 FQGTGA. Trimming took 5 bases from V and 8 from J; bases not matched to a gene: 6. There are 13 residues in the CDR3.

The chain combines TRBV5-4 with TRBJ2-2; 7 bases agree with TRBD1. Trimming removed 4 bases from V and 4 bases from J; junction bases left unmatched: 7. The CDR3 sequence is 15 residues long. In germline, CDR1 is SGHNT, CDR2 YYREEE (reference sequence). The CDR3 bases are TGTGCCAGCAGCCCAGGGGGTAGGAGCACCGGGGAGCTGTTTTTT. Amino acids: CASSPGGRSTGELFF.

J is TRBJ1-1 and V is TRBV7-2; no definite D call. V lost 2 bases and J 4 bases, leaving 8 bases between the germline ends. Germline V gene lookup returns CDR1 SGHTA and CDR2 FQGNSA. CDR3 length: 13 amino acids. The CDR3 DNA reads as TGTGCCAGCAGCTTAATGCGCGGCACTGAAGCTTTCTTT. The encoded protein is CASSLMRGTEAFF.

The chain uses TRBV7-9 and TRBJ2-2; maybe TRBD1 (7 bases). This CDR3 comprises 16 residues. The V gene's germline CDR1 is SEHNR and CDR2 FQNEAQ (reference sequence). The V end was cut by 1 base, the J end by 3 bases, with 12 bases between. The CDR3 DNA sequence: TGTGCCAGCAGCTTAGATGGAGGGGGCTACACCGGGGAGCTGTTTTTT. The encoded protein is CASSLDGGGYTGELFF. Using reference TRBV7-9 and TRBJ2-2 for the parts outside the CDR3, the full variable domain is DTGVSQNPRHKITKRGQNVTFRCDPISEHNRLYWYRQTLGQGPEFLTYFQNEAQLEKSRLLSDRFSAERPKGSFSTLEIQRTEQGDSAMYLCASSLDGGGYTGELFFGEGSRLTVL.

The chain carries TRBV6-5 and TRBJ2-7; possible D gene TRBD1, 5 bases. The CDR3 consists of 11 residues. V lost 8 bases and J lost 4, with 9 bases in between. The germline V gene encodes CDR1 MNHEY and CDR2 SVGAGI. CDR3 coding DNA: TGTGCCAGCGGTAGGGGTTACGAGCAGTACTTC. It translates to CASGRGYEQYF.

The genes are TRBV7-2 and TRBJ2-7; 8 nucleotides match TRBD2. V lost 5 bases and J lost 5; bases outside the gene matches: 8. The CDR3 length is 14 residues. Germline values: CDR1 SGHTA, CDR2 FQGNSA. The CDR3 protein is CASSRSGSNHEQYF. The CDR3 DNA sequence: TGTGCCAGCAGCCGCAGCGGGAGTAACCACGAGCAGTACTTC.

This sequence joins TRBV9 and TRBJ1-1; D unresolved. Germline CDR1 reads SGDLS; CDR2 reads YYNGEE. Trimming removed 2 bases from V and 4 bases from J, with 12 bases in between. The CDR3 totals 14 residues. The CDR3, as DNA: TGTGCCAGCAGCGTTGCCGGCGGTGTCACTGAAGCTTTCTTT. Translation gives CASSVAGGVTEAFF.

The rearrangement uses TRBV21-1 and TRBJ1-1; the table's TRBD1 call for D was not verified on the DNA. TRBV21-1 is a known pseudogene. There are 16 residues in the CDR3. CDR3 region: CASSFTATDIRTEAFF. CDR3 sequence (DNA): TGTGCCAGCAGCTTCACAGCGACGGACATACGGACTGAAGCTTTCTTT.

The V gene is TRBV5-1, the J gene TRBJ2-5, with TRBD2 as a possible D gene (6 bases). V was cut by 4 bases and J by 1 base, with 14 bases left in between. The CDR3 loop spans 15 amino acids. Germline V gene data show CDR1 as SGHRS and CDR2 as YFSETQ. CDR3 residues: CASSPGVGFQETQYF. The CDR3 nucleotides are TGCGCCAGCAGCCCGGGGGTCGGGTTCCAAGAGACCCAGTACTTC.

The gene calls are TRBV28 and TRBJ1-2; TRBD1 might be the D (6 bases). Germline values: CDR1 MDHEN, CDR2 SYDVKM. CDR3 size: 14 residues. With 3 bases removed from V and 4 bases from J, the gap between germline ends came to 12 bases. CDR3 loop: CASSFVDSPYGYTF. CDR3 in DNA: TGTGCCAGCAGTTTCGTGGACAGTCCCTATGGCTACACCTTC.

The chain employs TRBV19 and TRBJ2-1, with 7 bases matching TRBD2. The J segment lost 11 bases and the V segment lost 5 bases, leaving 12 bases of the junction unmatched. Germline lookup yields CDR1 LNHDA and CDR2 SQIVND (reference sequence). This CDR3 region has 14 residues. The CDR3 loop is CASSQGPTSAKQFF. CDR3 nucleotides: TGTGCCAGTAGTCAGGGACCAACTAGCGCGAAGCAGTTCTTC.

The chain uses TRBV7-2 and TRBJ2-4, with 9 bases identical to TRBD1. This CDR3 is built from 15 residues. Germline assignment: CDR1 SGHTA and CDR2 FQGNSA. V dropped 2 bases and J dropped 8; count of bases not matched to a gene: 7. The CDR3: CASSLHTGGLYIQYF. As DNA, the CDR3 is TGTGCCAGCAGCTTACACACAGGGGGCTTATACATTCAGTACTTC. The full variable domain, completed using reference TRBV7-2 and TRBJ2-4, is GAGVSQSPSNKVTEKGKDVELRCDPISGHTALYWYRQSLGQGLEFLIYFQGNSAPDKSGLPSDRFSAERTGGSVSTLTIQRTQQEDSAVYLCASSLHTGGLYIQYFGAGTRLSVL.

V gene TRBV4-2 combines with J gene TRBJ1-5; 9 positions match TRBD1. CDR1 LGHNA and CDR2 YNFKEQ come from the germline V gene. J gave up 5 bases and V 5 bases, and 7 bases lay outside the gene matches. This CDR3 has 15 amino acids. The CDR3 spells CASSSTGGGDQPQHF. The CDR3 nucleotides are TGTGCCAGCAGCTCTACAGGGGGCGGGGATCAGCCCCAGCATTTT.

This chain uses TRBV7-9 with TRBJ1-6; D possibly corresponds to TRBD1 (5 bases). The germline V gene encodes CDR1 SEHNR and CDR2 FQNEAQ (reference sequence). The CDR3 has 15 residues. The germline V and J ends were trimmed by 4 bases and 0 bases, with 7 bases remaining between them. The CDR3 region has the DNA TGTGCCAGCAGCTCGCAGGGCTCCTATAATTCACCCCTCCACTTT. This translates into CASSSQGSYNSPLHF.

CDR3 DNA: TGTGCCAGCAGCTTTGAGGACTATGGCTACACCTTC. This translates into CASSFEDYGYTF. V usage is TRBV5-6 and J usage is TRBJ1-2; D uncertain. The germline gives CDR1 SGHDT, CDR2 YYEEEE. The CDR3 consists of 12 residues. V was cut by 2 bases and J by 3 bases, with 5 bases left in between.

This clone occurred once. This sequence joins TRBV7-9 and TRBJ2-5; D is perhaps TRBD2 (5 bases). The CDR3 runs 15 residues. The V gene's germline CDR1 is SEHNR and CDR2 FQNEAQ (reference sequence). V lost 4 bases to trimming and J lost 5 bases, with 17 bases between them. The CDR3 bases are TGTGCCAGCAGCTCAAACCTCGCCCGAGGGGAGACCCAGTACTTC. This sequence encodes CASSSNLARGETQYF.

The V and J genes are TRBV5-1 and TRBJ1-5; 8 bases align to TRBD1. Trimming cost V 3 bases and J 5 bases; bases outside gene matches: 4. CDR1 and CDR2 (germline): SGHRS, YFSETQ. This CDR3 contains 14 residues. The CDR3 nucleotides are TGCGCCAGCAGCTCTGGACAGGGAGATCAGCCCCAGCATTTT. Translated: CASSSGQGDQPQHF.

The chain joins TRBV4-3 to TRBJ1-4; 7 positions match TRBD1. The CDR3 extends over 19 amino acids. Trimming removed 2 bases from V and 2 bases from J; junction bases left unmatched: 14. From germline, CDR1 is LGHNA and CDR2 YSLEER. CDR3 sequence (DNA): TGCGCCAGCAGCCAATTCCTGGGTTTTTTGGGACAGACTAATGAAAAACTGTTTTTT. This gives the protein CASSQFLGFLGQTNEKLFF.

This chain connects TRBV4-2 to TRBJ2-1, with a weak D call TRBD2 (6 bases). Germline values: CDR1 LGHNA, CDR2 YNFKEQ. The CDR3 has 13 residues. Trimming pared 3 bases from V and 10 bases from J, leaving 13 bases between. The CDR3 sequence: CASSQGTQVEQFF. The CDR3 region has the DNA TGTGCCAGCAGCCAGGGGACTCAGGTAGAGCAGTTCTTC.

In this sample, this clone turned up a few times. CDR3 residues: CASSMKGVGTEAFF. In nucleotides, the CDR3 is TGTGCCAGTAGTATGAAAGGGGTAGGCACTGAAGCTTTCTTT. The chain uses TRBV19 and TRBJ1-1; D is possibly TRBD1 (5 bases). Germline assignment: CDR1 LNHDA and CDR2 SQIVND (reference sequence). Trimming shortened V by 3 bases and J by 4 bases, and 12 bases separated the two germline ends. The length of the CDR3 is 14 residues.

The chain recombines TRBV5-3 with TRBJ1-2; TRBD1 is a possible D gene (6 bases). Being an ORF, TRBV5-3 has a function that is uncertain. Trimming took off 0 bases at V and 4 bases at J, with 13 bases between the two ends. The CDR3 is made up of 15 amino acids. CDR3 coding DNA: TGTGCCAGAAGCTTGGCGGCGGGGGGCGGCTATGGCTACACCTTC. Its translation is CARSLAAGGGYGYTF.

CDR3 in amino acids: CASSPAMLRGNTGELFF. The CDR3 DNA sequence: TGTGCCAGCTCACCGGCGATGTTGCGGGGGAACACCGGGGAGCTGTTTTTT. The gene calls are TRBV18 and TRBJ2-2, with a weak D call TRBD2 (6 bases). The CDR3 has 17 amino acids. Germline CDR1 and CDR2: KGHSH and LQKENI. V gave up 3 bases and J gave up 1 base, with 15 bases separating them.

The CDR3 DNA reads TGCGCCAGCAGCCAAGATAGGGGGGGATATCAGCCCCAGCATTTT. Protein: CASSQDRGGYQPQHF. The chain couples TRBV4-3 to TRBJ1-5; D is possibly TRBD1 (6 bases). The CDR3 runs 15 residues. The germline gives CDR1 LGHNA, CDR2 YSLEER. Trimming took 0 bases from V and 5 from J, leaving 11 bases between them.

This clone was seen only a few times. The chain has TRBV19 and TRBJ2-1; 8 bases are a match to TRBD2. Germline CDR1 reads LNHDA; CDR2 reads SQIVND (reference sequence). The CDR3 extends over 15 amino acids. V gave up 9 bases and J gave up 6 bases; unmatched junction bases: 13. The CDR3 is CARPKEIAGSNEQFF. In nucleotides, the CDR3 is TGTGCCAGACCAAAGGAAATAGCGGGGAGCAATGAGCAGTTCTTC.

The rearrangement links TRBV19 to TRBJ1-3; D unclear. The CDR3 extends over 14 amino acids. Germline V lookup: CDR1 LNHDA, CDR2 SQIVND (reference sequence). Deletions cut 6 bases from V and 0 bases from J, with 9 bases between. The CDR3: CASRRESSGNTIYF. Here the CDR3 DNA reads TGTGCCAGTAGAAGAGAAAGCTCTGGAAACACCATATATTTT.

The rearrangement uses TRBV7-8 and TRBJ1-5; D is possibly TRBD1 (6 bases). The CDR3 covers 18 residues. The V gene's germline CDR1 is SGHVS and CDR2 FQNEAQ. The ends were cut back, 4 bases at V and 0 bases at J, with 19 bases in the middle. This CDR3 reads CASSSVRAYRVSNQPQHF. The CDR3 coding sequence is TGTGCCAGCAGCTCAGTTCGGGCGTACAGGGTTAGCAATCAGCCCCAGCATTTT.

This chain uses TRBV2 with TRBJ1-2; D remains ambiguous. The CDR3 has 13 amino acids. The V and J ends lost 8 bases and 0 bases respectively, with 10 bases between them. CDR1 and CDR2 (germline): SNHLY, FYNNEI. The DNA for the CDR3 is TGTGCCAGCCGAGGCTTTGCTAACTATGGCTACACCTTC. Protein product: CASRGFANYGYTF.

CDR3 in DNA: TGTGCCAGCTCACCTCTAGCTGGAAACACCATATATTTT. Its protein is CASSPLAGNTIYF. V and J are TRBV18 and TRBJ1-3; D call uncertain. Germline CDR1 and CDR2: KGHSH and LQKENI. Trimming left V 3 bases short and J 2 bases short, with 5 bases between. This CDR3 has 13 residues.

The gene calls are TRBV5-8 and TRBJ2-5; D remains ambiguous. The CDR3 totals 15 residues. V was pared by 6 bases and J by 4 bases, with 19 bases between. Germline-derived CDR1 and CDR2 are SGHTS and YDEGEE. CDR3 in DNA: TGTGCCAGCACGCTGTTTAGCCCCCTGGGAGAGACCCAGTACTTC. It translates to CASTLFSPLGETQYF.

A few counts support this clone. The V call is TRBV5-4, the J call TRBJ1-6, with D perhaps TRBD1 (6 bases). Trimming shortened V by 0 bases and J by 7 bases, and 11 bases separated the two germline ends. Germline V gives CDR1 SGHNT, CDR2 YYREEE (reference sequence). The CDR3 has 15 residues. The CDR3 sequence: CASSLGHRVNSPLHF. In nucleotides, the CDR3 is TGTGCCAGCAGCTTGGGGCACAGGGTGAATTCACCCCTCCACTTT.